This T cell receptor (beta chain) stems from a study of T cell responses to AZD1222 COVID-19 vaccine. The CDR3 length is 15 residues. Germline lookup yields CDR1 MDHEN and CDR2 SYDVKM. The V segment lost 5 bases and the J segment 6 bases; nucleotides outside the gene matches: 6. This table comes from immunoSEQ multiplex PCR, and its TCRdb copy is limited to in-frame clones, with some not included. This table has about 130,000 clones, around 94% appearing once. The J gene is TRBJ2-1, the V gene TRBV28, with 11 positions matching TRBD2. The specimen comprised peripheral blood, sampled on day 0 of AZD1222 vaccination. The TCR originated in an adult in good health. The CDR3: CASSLTSGSSNEQFF. For the CDR3, the DNA is TGTGCCAGCAGTCTTACTAGCGGGAGTAGCAATGAGCAGTTCTTC.